The entry below describes one T cell receptor (beta chain). Its antigen is unknown. The data were taken from a study of cytomegalovirus exposure and HLA in healthy donors. General study points: Researchers counted roughly 150 TCR beta chains as cytomegalovirus-associated. Within a later analysis, the majority of CMV-associated TCR beta chains appeared HLA-restricted.

With 60 Vbeta and 13 Jbeta primers, the PCR was carried out. Clones were read by immunoSEQ multiplex PCR, and TCRdb kept only the in-frame ones, dropping some. The profile shows about 43,000 clones, 51% of them singletons. Sampled while nominally healthy, donors likely had unrecorded immune exposures. Germline CDR1 LGHNA, CDR2 YSLEER. V was trimmed by 4 bases and J by 4 bases, leaving 10 bases between them. CDR3 length: 13 amino acids. Sequenced material: PBMCs. J is TRBJ1-2 and V is TRBV4-3, with no clear D. The receptor's source is a man between 60 and 70 years old in good health and CMV-seronegative. Here the CDR3 DNA reads TGCGCCAGCAGCCGCGATCCTCGCTATGGCTACACCTTC. Protein: CASSRDPRYGYTF.